The rows below give T cell receptor beta chains drawn from one sample of a study of memory CD4+ T cells and cytomegalovirus serostatus. Assay: immunoSEQ multiplex PCR; the TCRdb copy retains only in-frame clones and omits some. The repertoire includes around 99,000 clones, 75% to 90% of them detected once, and 3.6% sits in the top ten. Source material: memory CD4+ T cells from blood. The receptors derive from an adult in good health and CMV-seropositive. Both conserved end residues are part of each CDR3. D genes are given only for firm matches. Where a row states a size, it is once, few, many or the class of an expanded clone; other rows omit it.

j_call: TRBJ2-3
d_call: -
clone_size: few
v_call: TRBV9
cdr3_nt: TGTGCCAGCAGCGTAGCGACGCCAGCGGATACGCAGTATTTT
cdr3_aa: CASSVATPADTQYF

j_call: TRBJ2-2
d_call: -
clone_size: -
v_call: TRBV5-1
cdr3_nt: TGCGCCAGCAGCCCACGGGATTTGACCGGGGAGCTGTTTTTT
cdr3_aa: CASSPRDLTGELFF

j_call: TRBJ2-3
d_call: TRBD2
clone_size: -
v_call: TRBV29-1
cdr3_nt: TGCAGCGCCGCTAGCGGGAGTGATACGCAGTATTTT
cdr3_aa: CSAASGSDTQYF

j_call: TRBJ2-7
d_call: -
clone_size: -
v_call: TRBV9
cdr3_nt: TGTGCCAGCAGCGTTGGGGGGACGCCCTCCTACGAGCAGTACTTC
cdr3_aa: CASSVGGTPSYEQYF

j_call: TRBJ2-1
d_call: TRBD1
clone_size: -
v_call: TRBV25-1
cdr3_nt: TGTGCCAGCAGTCTTCCCGGGACAGGGGTCAATGAGCAGTTCTTC
cdr3_aa: CASSLPGTGVNEQFF

j_call: TRBJ2-6
d_call: -
clone_size: -
v_call: TRBV19
cdr3_nt: TGTGCCAGTAGCCGGACTTTCCGTTCTGGGGCCAACGTCCTGACTTTC
cdr3_aa: CASSRTFRSGANVLTF

j_call: TRBJ1-2
d_call: TRBD1
clone_size: few
v_call: TRBV7-6
cdr3_nt: TGTGCCAGCAGCCCGACAGGGAACTATGGCTACACCTTC
cdr3_aa: CASSPTGNYGYTF

j_call: TRBJ1-3
d_call: -
clone_size: -
v_call: TRBV5-6
cdr3_nt: TGTGCCAGCAGCTTCGGGGCCCTGTCTGGAAACACCATATATTTT
cdr3_aa: CASSFGALSGNTIYF

j_call: TRBJ1-2
d_call: TRBD1
clone_size: few
v_call: TRBV5-1
cdr3_nt: TGCGCCAGCAGCACAGGACAGGCGATCAACTATGGCTACACCTTC
cdr3_aa: CASSTGQAINYGYTF

j_call: TRBJ2-1
d_call: TRBD1
clone_size: -
v_call: TRBV6-4
cdr3_nt: TGTGCCAGCAGTGAAGGGACAGAACCAAATGAGCAGTTCTTC
cdr3_aa: CASSEGTEPNEQFF

j_call: TRBJ2-2
d_call: TRBD2
clone_size: -
v_call: TRBV11-2
cdr3_nt: TGTGCCAGCAGCTTAGTAGCAACTAGCGGGGGAACCGGGGAGCTGTTTTTT
cdr3_aa: CASSLVATSGGTGELFF

j_call: TRBJ2-1
d_call: -
clone_size: -
v_call: TRBV18
cdr3_nt: TGTGCCAGCTCACAAAACAGAAAAATCTACAATGAGCAGTTCTTC
cdr3_aa: CASSQNRKIYNEQFF

j_call: TRBJ1-1
d_call: -
clone_size: few
v_call: TRBV14
cdr3_nt: TGTGCCAGCAGCCAAACCCTTAGTAGTACTGAAGCTTTCTTT
cdr3_aa: CASSQTLSSTEAFF

j_call: TRBJ2-5
d_call: TRBD2
clone_size: once
v_call: TRBV9
cdr3_nt: TGTGCCAGCAGCGTACAAGCGGGAGGGCCGGAGACCCAGTACTTC
cdr3_aa: CASSVQAGGPETQYF

j_call: TRBJ2-7
d_call: -
clone_size: -
v_call: TRBV5-1
cdr3_nt: TGCGCCAGCAGTTTTTCCTATAACCCAGACTACGAGCAGTACTTC
cdr3_aa: CASSFSYNPDYEQYF

j_call: TRBJ2-7
d_call: TRBD1
clone_size: once
v_call: TRBV5-3
cdr3_nt: TGTGCCAGAAGCTTGGATCAGGGGGCGGGTGAGCAGTACTTC
cdr3_aa: CARSLDQGAGEQYF

j_call: TRBJ2-7
d_call: TRBD2
clone_size: -
v_call: TRBV4-3
cdr3_nt: TGCGCCAGCAGCCAAAACATAATAGCTAGCGGGTCCCACGAGCAGTACTTC
cdr3_aa: CASSQNIIASGSHEQYF

j_call: TRBJ1-2
d_call: -
clone_size: -
v_call: TRBV7-8
cdr3_nt: TGTGCCAGCAGCTTAAACGGAGGCTACACCTTC
cdr3_aa: CASSLNGGYTF

j_call: TRBJ2-4
d_call: -
clone_size: -
v_call: TRBV18
cdr3_nt: TGTGCCAGCTCACCACTGGACAGGGCGGGGGACAAAAACATTCAGTACTTC
cdr3_aa: CASSPLDRAGDKNIQYF

j_call: TRBJ2-5
d_call: -
clone_size: -
v_call: TRBV27
cdr3_nt: TGTGCCAGCAGTGCCCGAATAGGGGAGACCCAGTACTTC
cdr3_aa: CASSARIGETQYF

j_call: TRBJ2-3
d_call: -
clone_size: -
v_call: TRBV11-2
cdr3_nt: TGTGCCAGCAGCTTAGGCACAACAAGGGTCACTAGCACAGATACGCAGTATTTT
cdr3_aa: CASSLGTTRVTSTDTQYF

j_call: TRBJ1-4
d_call: -
clone_size: -
v_call: TRBV19
cdr3_nt: TGTGCCAGTACCCCTGTGAAAGGGGGGAAACTGTTTTTT
cdr3_aa: CASTPVKGGKLFF